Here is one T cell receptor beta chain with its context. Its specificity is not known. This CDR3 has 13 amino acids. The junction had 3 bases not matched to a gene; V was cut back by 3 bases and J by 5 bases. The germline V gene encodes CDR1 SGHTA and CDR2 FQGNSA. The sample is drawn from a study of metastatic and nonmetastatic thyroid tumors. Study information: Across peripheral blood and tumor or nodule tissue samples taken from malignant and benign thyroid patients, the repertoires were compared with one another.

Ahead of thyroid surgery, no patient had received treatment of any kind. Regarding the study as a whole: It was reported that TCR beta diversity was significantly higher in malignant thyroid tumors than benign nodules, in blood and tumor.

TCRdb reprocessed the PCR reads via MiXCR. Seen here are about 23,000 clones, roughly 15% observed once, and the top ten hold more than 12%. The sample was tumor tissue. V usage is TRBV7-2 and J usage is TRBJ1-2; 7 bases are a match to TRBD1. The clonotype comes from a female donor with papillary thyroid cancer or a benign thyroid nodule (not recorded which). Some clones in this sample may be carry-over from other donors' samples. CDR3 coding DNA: TGTGCCAGCAGCTTCCCAGGGGGATATGGCTACACCTTC. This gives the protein CASSFPGGYGYTF. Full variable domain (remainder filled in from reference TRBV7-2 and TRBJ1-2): GAGVSQSPSNKVTEKGKDVELRCDPISGHTALYWYRQSLGQGLEFLIYFQGNSAPDKSGLPSDRFSAERTGGSVSTLTIQRTQQEDSAVYLCASSFPGGYGYTFGSGTRLTVV.